These 17 T cell receptor beta chains originate from one sample sequenced in a study of CD8 T cells in ankylosing spondylitis. Study outcomes and limitations: Seemingly distinctive of ankylosing spondylitis blood was a TCR beta motif formed by eight highly homologous variants.

TCRdb reprocessed the 5' RACE reads with MiXCR, giving one entry per CDR3 protein. The profile covers 200,000 to 250,000 distinct CDR3 sequences, with about 17% appearing a single time and roughly 43% taken by the ten largest. Their cognate antigens are unknown. Specimen: blood, either unsorted or a sorted T cell fraction (not recorded which). The receptors were sampled from a male donor with ankylosing spondylitis.

Written as DNA, the CDR3 is TGTGCCAGCAGTTCTGAGGGGCCGTACAATGAGCAGTTCTTC. As protein: CASSSEGPYNEQFF. The chain has TRBV12-3 or TRBV12-4 and TRBJ2-1; D is tentatively TRBD1 or TRBD2 (5 bases each). The CDR3 consists of 14 residues. The V and J ends lost 4 bases and 4 bases respectively, with 11 bases between them.

This clonotype was counted a few times. The chain is built from TRBV19 and TRBJ1-4; D is perhaps TRBD1 (5 bases). The CDR3 loop spans 13 amino acids. Trimming shortened V by 10 bases and J by 4 bases, and 13 bases separated the two germline ends. The germline V gene has CDR1 LNHDA and CDR2 SQIVND (reference sequence). The CDR3 coding sequence is TGTGCCACGCGGACGGACAATAATGAAAAACTGTTTTTT. Protein product: CATRTDNNEKLFF.

The genes are TRBV11-2 and TRBJ2-7; TRBD2 might be the D (5 bases). V lost 5 bases to trimming and J lost 7 bases, with 24 bases between them. Germline assignment: CDR1 SGHAT and CDR2 FQNNGV. The length of the CDR3 is 16 residues. The CDR3 here is CASSPPVAGRRNEQYF. The DNA of the CDR3 is TGTGCCAGCAGCCCCCCGGTTGCGGGCAGAAGGAATGAGCAGTACTTC.

This clonotype was counted a few times. The chain links TRBV29-1 to TRBJ2-1; D is unresolved. The CDR3 contains 13 residues. The V end lost 4 bases, the J end lost 8 bases, and 15 bases lay between the germline ends. The germline CDR1 and CDR2 sequences are SQVTM and ANQGSEA. For the CDR3, the DNA is TGCAGCGTTGTTACCCAACCGCTAGATGAGCAGTTCTTC. This translates into CSVVTQPLDEQFF.

CDR3 nucleotides: TGTGCCAGCAGTCCCGACGGGATTCCCTACGAGCAGTACTTC. It encodes CASSPDGIPYEQYF. The rearrangement uses TRBV27 and TRBJ2-7; D is possibly TRBD2 (5 bases). This CDR3 region has 14 residues. CDR1 is MNHEY and CDR2 is SMNVEV in the germline V gene (reference sequence). V lost 5 bases and J 2 bases, leaving 13 bases between the germline ends.

At least ten counts were recorded for this clonotype. The chain joins TRBV5-1 to TRBJ2-3, with unresolved D. Germline V gene sequence: CDR1 SGHRS, CDR2 YFSETQ. Between the trimmed V and J ends, which lost 1 base and 4 bases, there was a span of 13 bases. This CDR3 has 15 residues. The CDR3 DNA is TGCGCCAGCAGCTTGCCCGCATCCTCGGCAGATACGCAGTATTTT. Translating it yields CASSLPASSADTQYF.

This clonotype came up a few times. The V call is TRBV27, the J call TRBJ1-1; D not resolved. Germline CDR1 MNHEY, CDR2 SMNVEV (reference sequence). CDR3 size: 14 residues. V was trimmed by 4 bases and J by 5 bases, leaving 14 bases between them. This chain's CDR3 is CASSWGPSGTEAFF. CDR3 bases: TGTGCCAGCAGTTGGGGTCCCTCGGGGACTGAAGCTTTCTTT.

CDR3 bases: TGCAGTGCCTTCTTCAACGTCCTAACCCCAGATACGCAGTATTTT. Encoded protein: CSAFFNVLTPDTQYF. The chain employs TRBV20-1 and TRBJ2-3, with D unclear. CDR3 length equals 15 residues. Germline-derived CDR1 and CDR2 are DFQATT and SNEGSKA (reference sequence). V lost 6 bases, J lost 4 bases, and 20 bases lay in between.

In its sample, this clonotype was seen many times. This chain uses TRBV27 with TRBJ2-2, with D possibly TRBD1 on 5 matching bases. V lost 5 bases and J lost 5, with 9 bases in between. Per germline, CDR1 MNHEY and CDR2 SMNVEV (reference sequence). The CDR3 loop spans 13 amino acids. CDR3 DNA sequence: TGTGCCAGCAGTCCCCCAGGGACCGGGGAGCTGTTTTTT. Translating gives CASSPPGTGELFF.

This clonotype was seen only a few times. This chain connects TRBV5-6 to TRBJ2-7, with 9 bases lining up with TRBD1. Germline CDR1 and CDR2: SGHDT and YYEEEE. This CDR3 comprises 18 residues. The junction had 17 bases not matched to a gene; V was cut back by 4 bases and J by 3 bases. The CDR3 here is CASSPDDRGSTWGYEQYF. The DNA for the CDR3 is TGTGCCAGCAGCCCAGACGACAGGGGGTCCACTTGGGGCTACGAGCAGTACTTC. Variable domain in full (rest from reference TRBV5-6 and TRBJ2-7): DAGVTQSPTHLIKTRGQQVTLRCSPKSGHDTVSWYQQALGQGPQFIFQYYEEEERQRGNFPDRFSGHQFPNYSSELNVNALLLGDSALYLCASSPDDRGSTWGYEQYFGPGTRLTVT.

The V and J genes are TRBV23-1 and TRBJ2-1; TRBD1 agrees at 8 bases. TRBV23-1 is an open reading frame, and its role is uncertain. The V segment lost 2 bases and the J segment 1 base; nucleotides outside the gene matches: 13. The CDR3 sequence is 19 residues long. The CDR3 spells CASSQPSDRDRISYNEQFF. As DNA, the CDR3 is TGCGCCAGCAGTCAACCCTCGGACAGGGACAGAATTTCCTACAATGAGCAGTTCTTC.

This clonotype appeared many times. J is TRBJ2-3 and V is TRBV12-3 or TRBV12-4; TRBD1 matches at 8 bases. With 4 bases clipped from V and 6 bases from J, the junction kept 0 bases outside the gene matches. This CDR3 spans 12 amino acids. CDR3 nucleotides: TGTGCCAGCAGTTGGGACAGGGATACGCAGTATTTT. Translating it yields CASSWDRDTQYF.

This clonotype appeared a few times. The CDR3 protein is CASSLTDSRGTQYF. The DNA of the CDR3 is TGTGCCAGCAGCTTGACCGACTCCCGCGGGACCCAGTACTTC. V and J are TRBV7-9 and TRBJ2-5, with D uncertain. V was trimmed by 3 bases and J by 7 bases, leaving 15 bases between them. The CDR3 is made up of 14 amino acids. Germline CDR1 is SEHNR and CDR2 is FQNEAQ (reference sequence).

In this sample, this clonotype turned up a few times. The chain joins TRBV7-3 to TRBJ2-7; 10 bases fit TRBD1. Trimming cost V 5 bases and J 5 bases; bases outside gene matches: 3. There are 13 residues in the CDR3. CDR1 and CDR2 (germline): SGHTA, FQGTGA. CDR3 nucleotides: TGTGCCAGCAGCACCGGGACAGGGGACGAGCAGTACTTC. Encoded protein: CASSTGTGDEQYF.

In this sample, this clonotype turned up a few times. The J gene is TRBJ2-2, the V gene TRBV6-5; 8 bases are a match to TRBD1. CDR3 size: 16 residues. The V and J ends lost 2 bases and 0 bases, in that order; junction bases with no gene match: 2. The germline V gene has CDR1 MNHEY and CDR2 SVGAGI. The CDR3 nucleotides are TGTGCCAGCAGTTACGAACAGGGGGCGAACACCGGGGAGCTGTTTTTT. As protein: CASSYEQGANTGELFF.

The CDR3 region is CSVEDLWTGQGSPGELFF. In nucleotides, the CDR3 is TGCAGCGTTGAAGATTTGTGGACGGGACAGGGTAGTCCCGGGGAGCTGTTTTTT. The chain recombines TRBV29-1 with TRBJ2-2; TRBD1 agrees at 9 bases. The germline gives CDR1 SQVTM, CDR2 ANQGSEA. Trimming cost V 0 bases and J 6 bases; bases outside gene matches: 14. The CDR3 totals 18 residues.

V is TRBV4-1 and J is TRBJ1-2; D perhaps matches TRBD1 (6 bases). V was cut by 0 bases and J by 7 bases, with 15 bases left in between. Germline loops: CDR1 MGHRA, CDR2 YSYEKL. The CDR3 covers 15 residues. The CDR3 loop is CASSQDREQGFGYTF. The CDR3 DNA reads TGCGCCAGCAGCCAAGATAGAGAACAGGGATTTGGCTACACCTTC.